There are a few counts of the clone carrying this T cell receptor beta chain. The record originates from a study of T-cell reconstitution after alpha-beta-depleted transplantation in children. The library targeted TCRbeta and was prepared with unique molecular identifiers. From the PCR reads, TCRdb called clonotypes with MiXCR, one entry per CDR3 protein. The data show 800,000 to 1,000,000 distinct CDR3 sequences, about 30% seen once. The germline CDR1 and CDR2 sequences are SGHRS and YFSETQ. The CDR3 contains 17 residues. Losses at the gene ends were 4 bases for V and 3 bases for J; bases not matched to a gene: 12.

The chain couples TRBV5-1 to TRBJ1-2, with TRBD1 identical over 10 bases. The material sequenced was PBMCs, mostly from graft donor cells, taken 360 days after TCRalphabeta/CD19-depleted stem cell transplant. The clonotype was recovered from a boy younger than two who had a stem cell transplant for SCID, so the T cells may come from the graft donor. The CDR3 sequence: CASSPSARQGADYGYTF. The CDR3 nucleotides read TGCGCCAGCAGCCCTAGTGCCCGACAGGGGGCTGACTATGGCTACACCTTC. Full variable domain (remainder filled in from reference TRBV5-1 and TRBJ1-2): KAGVTQTPRYLIKTRGQQVTLSCSPISGHRSVSWYQQTPGQGLQFLFEYFSETQRNKGNFPGRFSGRQFSNSRSEMNVSTLELGDSALYLCASSPSARQGADYGYTFGSGTRLTVV.